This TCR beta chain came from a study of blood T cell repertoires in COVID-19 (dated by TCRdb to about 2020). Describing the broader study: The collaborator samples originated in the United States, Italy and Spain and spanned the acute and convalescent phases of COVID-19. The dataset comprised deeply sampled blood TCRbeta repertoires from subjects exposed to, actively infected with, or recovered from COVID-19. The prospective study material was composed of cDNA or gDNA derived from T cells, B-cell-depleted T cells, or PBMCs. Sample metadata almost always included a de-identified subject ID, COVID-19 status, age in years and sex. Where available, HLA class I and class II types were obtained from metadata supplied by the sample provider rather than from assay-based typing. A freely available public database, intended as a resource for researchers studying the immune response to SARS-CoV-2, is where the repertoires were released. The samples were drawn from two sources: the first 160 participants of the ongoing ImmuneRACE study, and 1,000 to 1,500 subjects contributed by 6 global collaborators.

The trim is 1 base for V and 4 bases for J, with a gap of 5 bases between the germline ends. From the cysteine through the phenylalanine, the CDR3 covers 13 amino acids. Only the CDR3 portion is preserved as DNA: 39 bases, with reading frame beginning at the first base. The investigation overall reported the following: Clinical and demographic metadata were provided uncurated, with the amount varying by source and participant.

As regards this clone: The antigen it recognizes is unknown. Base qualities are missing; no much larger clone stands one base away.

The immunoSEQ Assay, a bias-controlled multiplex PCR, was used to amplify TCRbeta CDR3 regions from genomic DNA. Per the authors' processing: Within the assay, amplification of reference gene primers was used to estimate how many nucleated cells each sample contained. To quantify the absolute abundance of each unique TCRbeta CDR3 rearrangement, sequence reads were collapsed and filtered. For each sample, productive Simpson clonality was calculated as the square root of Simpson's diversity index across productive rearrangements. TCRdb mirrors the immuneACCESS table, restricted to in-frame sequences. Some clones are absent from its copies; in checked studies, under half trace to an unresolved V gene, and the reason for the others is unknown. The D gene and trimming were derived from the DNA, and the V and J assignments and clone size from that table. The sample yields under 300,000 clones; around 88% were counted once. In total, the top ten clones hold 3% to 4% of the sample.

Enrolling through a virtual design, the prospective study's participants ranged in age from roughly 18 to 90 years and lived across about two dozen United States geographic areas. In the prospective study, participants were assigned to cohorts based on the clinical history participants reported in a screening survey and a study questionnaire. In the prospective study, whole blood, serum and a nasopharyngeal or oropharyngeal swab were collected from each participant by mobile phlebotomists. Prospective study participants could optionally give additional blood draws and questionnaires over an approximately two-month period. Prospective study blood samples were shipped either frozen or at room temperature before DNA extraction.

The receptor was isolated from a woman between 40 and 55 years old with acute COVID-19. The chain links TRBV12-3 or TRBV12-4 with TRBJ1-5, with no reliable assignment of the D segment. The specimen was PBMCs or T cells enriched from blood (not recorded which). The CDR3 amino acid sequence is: CASSLDRNQPQHF. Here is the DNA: TGTGCCAGCAGTTTAGATCGGAATCAGCCCCAGCATTTT.